This T cell receptor beta chain came from a study of STAT5B mutations in CD4+ large granular lymphocyte leukemia. Whole-study context: The CDR3 'QG' motif was associated with a particular HLA allele among healthy donors.

The V segment lost 0 bases and the J segment 3 bases; nucleotides outside the gene matches: 8. The germline CDR1 and CDR2 sequences are LGHNA and YSLEER. This CDR3 has 17 amino acids. To note about this clone: The target antigen is unknown.

TCRdb keeps only in-frame clones here, not all; method: immunoSEQ multiplex PCR. The sample lists 35,000 to 40,000 clones, approximately 85% occurring once. Study-wide results and caveats: Higher CD4+ than CD8+ T-LGLL clonality might reflect small sample size. Patient CD4-sorted repertoires looked more clonal than healthy CD4+ repertoires, even without putative leukemic clones. Approximately 25% of private leukemic clonotypes occurred rarely in other patients' non-leukemic repertoires.

V usage is TRBV4-3 and J usage is TRBJ2-1, with TRBD1 matching over 7 bases. Material: CD4+ T cells from blood buffy coats. This receptor was identified in a human donor in good health. The CDR3 nucleotides read TGCGCCAGCAGCCAAGATAGCAGACAGGGCTTCTACAATGAGCAGTTCTTC. Translation gives CASSQDSRQGFYNEQFF.